These T cell receptor beta chains were read from a single sample in a study of cytomegalovirus exposure and HLA in healthy donors. Clones were sequenced by immunoSEQ multiplex PCR, and TCRdb holds only the in-frame ones, with some missing. The data contain approximately 140,000 clones, around 79% of them singletons. Sequencing was performed on PBMCs. Source of these receptors: a human donor in good health. CDR3s include the opening cysteine and the closing phenylalanine or tryptophan. The D gene is left open where the match is weak. Size values are once, few and many counts, or a class for expanded clones, and some rows have none.

V,J,D,size,CDR3,DNA
TRBV6-5,TRBJ2-7,TRBD1,NA,CASSGDRREQYF,TGTGCCAGCAGTGGGGACAGGAGGGAGCAGTACTTC
TRBV27,TRBJ2-3,NA,NA,CASSLWASPEATQYF,TGTGCCAGCAGTTTATGGGCTAGCCCGGAAGCTACGCAGTATTTT
TRBV6-5,TRBJ2-5,TRBD1,NA,CASGWDSQEGTQYF,TGTGCCAGCGGTTGGGACAGTCAAGAAGGGACCCAGTACTTC
TRBV10-3,TRBJ2-3,TRBD1,NA,CAIRGTDTDTQYF,TGTGCCATCAGGGGGACAGACACAGATACGCAGTATTTT
TRBV27,TRBJ2-6,NA,NA,CAVGGGGANVLTF,TGTGCCGTCGGCGGTGGTGGGGCCAACGTCCTGACTTTC
TRBV6-6,TRBJ1-5,TRBD1,NA,CASSYPRTGVGQPQHF,TGTGCCAGCAGTTACCCCCGGACAGGGGTGGGTCAGCCCCAGCATTTT
TRBV9,TRBJ2-1,NA,NA,CASSVDVADTYNEQFF,TGTGCCAGCAGCGTAGATGTAGCGGATACCTACAATGAGCAGTTCTTC
TRBV6-1,TRBJ1-2,NA,NA,CASSEAQGRSGYTF,TGTGCCAGCAGTGAGGCGCAGGGAAGGAGTGGCTACACCTTC
TRBV6-4,TRBJ2-1,NA,NA,CASSLEGEIHNEQFF,TGTGCCAGCAGTCTGGAGGGAGAGATACACAATGAGCAGTTCTTC
TRBV19,TRBJ2-7,TRBD2,few,CASSTSKTSGPYEQYF,TGTGCCAGTAGTACCTCTAAGACTAGCGGACCCTACGAGCAGTACTTC
TRBV2,TRBJ2-3,NA,NA,CASTRDWSTDTQYF,TGTGCCAGCACCCGAGACTGGAGCACAGATACGCAGTATTTT
TRBV6-5,TRBJ2-3,NA,NA,CASSSGSADTQYF,TGTGCCAGCAGTTCGGGGTCCGCAGATACGCAGTATTTT
TRBV11-3,TRBJ2-5,TRBD1,once,CASSSRTGGGETQYF,TGTGCCAGCAGCTCTCGGACAGGGGGCGGGGAGACCCAGTACTTC
TRBV28,TRBJ2-3,NA,NA,CASRAPTDTQYF,TGTGCCAGCAGAGCCCCCACAGATACGCAGTATTTT
TRBV5-1,TRBJ2-7,NA,NA,CASSSGQSYEQYF,TGCGCCAGCAGCTCAGGACAGTCTTACGAGCAGTACTTC
TRBV10-2,TRBJ1-2,TRBD1,NA,CASSERTGGRGSDGYTF,TGCGCCAGCAGTGAGCGGACAGGGGGCAGAGGATCGGATGGCTACACCTTC
TRBV19,TRBJ2-4,TRBD2,NA,CASSIGGGYNIQYF,TGTGCCAGTAGTATTGGGGGGGGATACAACATTCAGTACTTC
TRBV10-3,TRBJ2-5,TRBD1,few,CAISPSPGGRETQYF,TGTGCCATCAGCCCATCCCCAGGGGGTAGAGAGACCCAGTACTTC
TRBV5-1,TRBJ1-2,TRBD1,NA,CASSKGGDRHGYTF,TGCGCCAGCAGCAAGGGTGGGGACAGACACGGCTACACCTTC
TRBV5-1,TRBJ2-7,TRBD1,few,CASRTGQGAGEQYF,TGCGCCAGCAGGACCGGACAGGGGGCGGGCGAGCAGTACTTC
TRBV7-2,TRBJ1-5,TRBD1,few,CASSLGDRGSNQPQHF,TGTGCCAGCAGCCTAGGGGACAGGGGATCGAATCAGCCCCAGCATTTT
TRBV19,TRBJ2-6,NA,NA,CASSIGMFSGEGGLSGANVLTF,TGTGCCAGTAGTATTGGGATGTTTTCCGGCGAAGGAGGCCTCTCTGGGGCCAACGTCCTGACTTTC
TRBV28,TRBJ1-3,TRBD1,NA,CASRRNRGRGGNTIYF,TGTGCCAGCAGAAGGAACAGGGGGCGGGGTGGAAACACCATATATTTT
TRBV5-4,TRBJ2-6,TRBD1,NA,CAYGQGALASSGANVLTF,TGTGCCTACGGACAGGGGGCTCTAGCGAGCTCTGGGGCCAACGTCCTGACTTTC
TRBV13,TRBJ2-7,TRBD2,NA,CASSMGLLSYEQYF,TGTGCCAGCAGCATGGGACTACTATCCTACGAGCAGTACTTC
TRBV19,TRBJ2-5,NA,NA,CASMRGGAGETQYF,TGTGCCAGTATGAGAGGGGGGGCGGGTGAGACCCAGTACTTC
TRBV6-5,TRBJ1-1,TRBD1,few,CASRYQGANTEAFF,TGTGCCAGCAGATACCAGGGGGCCAACACTGAAGCTTTCTTT
TRBV27,TRBJ2-1,NA,NA,CASNTRSGGNDGRPQTYNEQFF,TGTGCCAGCAACACCAGGTCCGGGGGAAACGACGGTCGGCCTCAGACCTACAATGAGCAGTTCTTC
TRBV6-1,TRBJ1-5,NA,NA,CASSQVSNQPQHF,TGTGCCAGCAGTCAGGTTAGCAATCAGCCCCAGCATTTT
TRBV7-8,TRBJ2-3,NA,NA,CASSSLGRGDTQYF,TGTGCCAGCAGTTCCTTGGGGCGTGGAGATACGCAGTATTTT